This section outlines one T cell receptor beta chain sequence together with its context. The data belong to a study of T cell responses to AZD1222 COVID-19 vaccine. Sequenced by immunoSEQ multiplex PCR; TCRdb stores in-frame clones only, minus some. The sample consists of roughly 100,000 clones, roughly nine tenths of them appearing once. This CDR3 contains 15 residues. Trimming removed 10 bases from V and 1 base from J; junction bases left unmatched: 10. Per germline, CDR1 MRHNA and CDR2 SNTAGT. V and J are TRBV6-4 and TRBJ1-5, with TRBD1 matching 7 bases. The specimen was peripheral blood, collected on day 0 of AZD1222 vaccination. The receptor was isolated from an adult in good health. For the CDR3, the DNA is TGTGCCACCCGACCTTCGGGACAGAGCAATCAGCCCCAGCATTTT. Residues: CATRPSGQSNQPQHF.